Listed here are 28 T cell receptor beta chains from one sample, sequenced in a study of cytomegalovirus exposure and HLA in healthy donors. Primers for the PCR totalled 60 Vbeta and 13 Jbeta. The assay was immunoSEQ multiplex PCR, and TCRdb's table has in-frame clones only and misses some. Found here are about 120,000 clones, about 80% of them singletons; the top ten hold roughly 3%. Sequenced input: PBMCs. The receptors shown here come from a female donor in good health and CMV-seronegative.

The sample holds a few counts of this clone. The chain uses TRBV5-6 and TRBJ2-1, with 9 bases fitting TRBD1. Germline V lookup: CDR1 SGHDT, CDR2 YYEEEE. The CDR3 runs to 14 residues. V shed 3 bases, J shed 15 bases, and the junction held 13 bases outside the gene matches. CDR3 in DNA: TGTGCCAGCAGCTATTATTCCGGGACAGGGTCCTCGTTCTTC. The encoded protein is CASSYYSGTGSSFF.

This clone came up a few times. The chain carries TRBV5-6 and TRBJ1-1; the D is unclear. V gave up 0 bases and J gave up 1 base, with 7 bases separating them. Per germline, CDR1 SGHDT and CDR2 YYEEEE. The CDR3 sequence is 14 residues long. CDR3 nucleotides: TGTGCCAGCAGCTTGGCCCCTAGGAACACTGAAGCTTTCTTT. Translated: CASSLAPRNTEAFF. The full variable domain, in which reference TRBV5-6 and TRBJ1-1 provide the parts outside the CDR3, is DAGVTQSPTHLIKTRGQQVTLRCSPKSGHDTVSWYQQALGQGPQFIFQYYEEEERQRGNFPDRFSGHQFPNYSSELNVNALLLGDSALYLCASSLAPRNTEAFFGQGTRLTVV.

The genes are TRBV21-1 and TRBJ1-5; the table's D gene call, TRBD1, was not cross checked with the DNA. TRBV21-1 is described as a pseudogene. The CDR3 is 14 residues long. Here the CDR3 reads CARYRKVGNQPQHF. For the CDR3, the DNA is TGTGCCAGATACAGGAAAGTGGGCAATCAGCCCCAGCATTTT.

The J gene is TRBJ2-5, the V gene TRBV18; TRBD2 might be the D (5 bases). V was cut by 1 base and J by 1 base, with 7 bases left in between. This CDR3 spans 14 amino acids. Germline CDR1 reads KGHSH; CDR2 reads LQKENI. DNA of the CDR3: TGTGCCAGCTCACCACTTGAGGGCCAAGAGACCCAGTACTTC. Protein: CASSPLEGQETQYF. Full variable domain (rest looked up from reference TRBV18 and TRBJ2-5): NAGVMQNPRHLVRRRGQEARLRCSPMKGHSHVYWYRQLPEEGLKFMVYLQKENIIDESGMPKERFSAEFPKEGPSILRIQQVVRGDSAAYFCASSPLEGQETQYFGPGTRLLVL.

This rearrangement joins TRBV14 to TRBJ1-2, with 7 bases identical to TRBD1. Trimming at V came to 4 bases and at J to 6 bases, leaving 11 bases not matched to a gene. Per germline, CDR1 SGHDN and CDR2 FVKESK. This CDR3 region has 15 residues. CDR3 bases: TGTGCCAGCAGCCCGCCGACCTGGACAGGCCATGGCTACACCTTC. It specifies CASSPPTWTGHGYTF.

The chain joins TRBV7-2 to TRBJ2-1; possible D gene TRBD2, 5 bases. This CDR3 region has 14 residues. The V gene lost 1 base and the J gene lost 6 bases, with 10 bases spanning the gap. Germline V gene sequence: CDR1 SGHTA, CDR2 FQGNSA. CDR3 amino acids: CASSLGGRRNEQFF. In DNA, the CDR3 is TGTGCCAGCAGCTTAGGAGGGAGACGCAATGAGCAGTTCTTC. The full variable domain, completed using reference TRBV7-2 and TRBJ2-1, is GAGVSQSPSNKVTEKGKDVELRCDPISGHTALYWYRQSLGQGLEFLIYFQGNSAPDKSGLPSDRFSAERTGGSVSTLTIQRTQQEDSAVYLCASSLGGRRNEQFFGPGTRLTVL.

The chain is built from TRBV10-3 and TRBJ1-1; 7 bases match TRBD1. There are 13 residues in the CDR3. Per germline, CDR1 ENHRY and CDR2 SYGVKD. Losses at the gene ends were 8 bases for V and 0 bases for J; bases not matched to a gene: 3. CDR3 in amino acids: CAIGDRLNTEAFF. The CDR3 DNA reads TGTGCCATCGGGGACAGACTGAACACTGAAGCTTTCTTT.

The chain has TRBV2 and TRBJ1-1, with 7 bases fitting TRBD1. There are 18 residues in the CDR3. V shed 8 bases, J shed 0 bases, and the junction held 18 bases outside the gene matches. Germline V gene data show CDR1 as SNHLY and CDR2 as FYNNEI. This chain's CDR3 is CASENLGAPGTVNTEAFF. In DNA, the CDR3 is TGTGCCAGCGAAAATCTGGGAGCCCCCGGGACAGTGAACACTGAAGCTTTCTTT.

The chain employs TRBV7-2 and TRBJ2-1; 9 nucleotides agree with TRBD2. V was pared by 2 bases and J by 0 bases, with 11 bases of the junction left unmatched. The germline V gene has CDR1 SGHTA and CDR2 FQGNSA. The CDR3 is made up of 19 amino acids. The CDR3 reads CASSLKRGASSVSYNEQFF. The CDR3 region has the DNA TGTGCCAGCAGCTTAAAGCGGGGGGCTTCTTCAGTCTCCTACAATGAGCAGTTCTTC.

The J gene is TRBJ1-6, the V gene TRBV2; D possibly corresponds to TRBD1 (6 bases). Germline V gene lookup returns CDR1 SNHLY and CDR2 FYNNEI. V was cut by 8 bases and J by 7 bases, with 21 bases left in between. The CDR3 runs to 16 residues. The CDR3 sequence: CASSGGGAGLNSPLHF. DNA for the CDR3: TGTGCCAGCTCGGGGGGCGGGGCCGGATTAAATTCACCCCTCCACTTT.

CDR3 DNA sequence: TGCGCCAGCAGCTCGGGACAGGGTTCTTACAATGAGCAGTTCTTC. Translation: CASSSGQGSYNEQFF. The V and J genes are TRBV5-1 and TRBJ2-1; 9 bases are a match to TRBD1. Germline CDR1 SGHRS, CDR2 YFSETQ. V dropped 3 bases and J dropped 4; count of bases not matched to a gene: 5. CDR3 size: 15 residues.

The V and J genes are TRBV6-5 and TRBJ2-7, with 8 bases that match TRBD2. V lost 2 bases and J lost 0; bases outside the gene matches: 6. The germline CDR1 and CDR2 sequences are MNHEY and SVGAGI. This CDR3 region has 16 residues. The CDR3 loop reads CASSYGSGASSYEQYF. The CDR3 DNA sequence: TGTGCCAGCAGTTACGGTAGCGGGGCGAGCTCCTACGAGCAGTACTTC.

The chain carries TRBV7-8 and TRBJ1-5; D unresolved. This CDR3 contains 14 residues. The ends were cut back, 0 bases at V and 7 bases at J, with 10 bases in the middle. Per the germline V gene, CDR1 is SGHVS and CDR2 is FQNEAQ. CDR3 region: CASSLAVAWQPQHF. CDR3 bases: TGTGCCAGCAGCTTAGCGGTGGCTTGGCAGCCCCAGCATTTT.

This chain uses TRBV27 with TRBJ2-7, with 9 bases that match TRBD2. The V and J ends lost 6 bases and 3 bases, in that order; junction bases with no gene match: 6. The germline V gene encodes CDR1 MNHEY and CDR2 SMNVEV (reference sequence). The CDR3 extends over 14 amino acids. CDR3 protein: CASSPGTSNYEQYF. CDR3 DNA sequence: TGTGCCAGCAGCCCTGGGACTAGCAACTACGAGCAGTACTTC.

The rearrangement uses TRBV5-1 and TRBJ2-7, with D possibly being TRBD1 (5 bases). Germline V gives CDR1 SGHRS, CDR2 YFSETQ. V was cut by 0 bases and J by 0 bases, with 13 bases left in between. The CDR3 is made up of 16 amino acids. The CDR3 protein is CASSLGDSTYSYEQYF. The DNA for the CDR3 is TGCGCCAGCAGCTTGGGCGACAGTACTTACTCCTACGAGCAGTACTTC.

The rearrangement joins TRBV10-1 to TRBJ2-5; 15 nucleotides line up with TRBD2. V lost 1 base, J lost 5 bases, and 2 bases stayed unmatched. CDR1 is WNHNN and CDR2 is SYGVQD in the germline V gene (reference sequence). The CDR3 loop spans 16 amino acids. CDR3 coding DNA: TGCGCCAGCAGTGAGTGGACTAGCGGGGGGGATGAGACCCAGTACTTC. Protein product: CASSEWTSGGDETQYF.

The chain combines TRBV9 with TRBJ2-3, with 7 bases matching TRBD2. The CDR3 runs to 13 residues. Losses at the gene ends were 5 bases for V and 1 base for J; bases not matched to a gene: 1. CDR1 is SGDLS and CDR2 is YYNGEE in the germline V gene. CDR3 amino acids: CASSSGRTDTQYF. As DNA, the CDR3 is TGTGCCAGCAGTAGCGGGCGCACAGATACGCAGTATTTT.

This clone appeared once. The CDR3 nucleotides are TGTGCCAGCTCAACCCTCCCTCCGGGACAGGGGGCCTACGAGCAGTACTTC. Encoded protein: CASSTLPPGQGAYEQYF. The chain combines TRBV18 with TRBJ2-5; 11 bases are a match to TRBD1. Near its end, the DNA agrees better with TRBJ2-7, so the J call may be wrong. Germline loops: CDR1 KGHSH, CDR2 LQKENI. The CDR3 sequence is 17 residues long.

The rearrangement uses TRBV5-8 and TRBJ1-1; 7 positions agree with TRBD1. This CDR3 is built from 15 residues. J lost 9 bases, V lost 5 bases, and 16 bases had no gene match. CDR1 and CDR2 from the germline V gene are SGHTS and YDEGEE. The CDR3 nucleotides are TGTGCCAGCAGACGATCAGGGGGACCTGCCCTTAAAGCTTTCTTT. As protein: CASRRSGGPALKAFF.

This chain joins TRBV11-2 and TRBJ2-3, with 10 nucleotides matching TRBD1. This CDR3 is 14 amino acids long. Germline CDR1 and CDR2: SGHAT and FQNNGV. With 5 bases clipped from V and 4 bases from J, the junction kept 3 bases outside the gene matches. This chain's CDR3 is CASSDRGHADTQYF. The CDR3 nucleotides are TGTGCCAGCAGCGACAGGGGGCACGCAGATACGCAGTATTTT.

The chain employs TRBV7-9 and TRBJ2-3, with 12 positions matching TRBD2. Per the germline V gene, CDR1 is SEHNR and CDR2 is FQNEAQ (reference sequence). Trimming took 3 bases from V and 3 from J; bases not matched to a gene: 4. The CDR3 extends over 16 amino acids. Written as DNA, the CDR3 is TGTGCCAGCAGCTTCCTAGCGGGGGGGCCGACAGATACGCAGTATTTT. Translating it yields CASSFLAGGPTDTQYF.

The rearrangement links TRBV18 to TRBJ1-3; 7 bases match TRBD1. This CDR3 is 16 amino acids long. With 2 bases clipped from V and 2 bases from J, the junction kept 6 bases outside the gene matches. In germline, CDR1 is KGHSH, CDR2 LQKENI. The CDR3 is CASSPSDREAGNTIYF. The DNA of the CDR3 is TGTGCCAGCTCACCATCCGACAGGGAAGCTGGAAACACCATATATTTT.

This clone was seen only a few times. The chain is built from TRBV4-2 and TRBJ2-2; 11 positions agree with TRBD2. Germline CDR1 is LGHNA and CDR2 is YNFKEQ. The CDR3 consists of 18 residues. V dropped 1 base and J dropped 4; count of bases not matched to a gene: 8. CDR3 in amino acids: CASSQAPTSGEVTGELFF. The CDR3 region has the DNA TGTGCCAGCAGCCAAGCCCCGACTAGCGGGGAGGTCACCGGGGAGCTGTTTTTT.

This chain links TRBV9 with TRBJ1-6; 7 positions match TRBD1. Per germline, CDR1 SGDLS and CDR2 YYNGEE. After removal of 1 base from V and 11 bases from J, the junction contained 6 bases not matched to a gene. This CDR3 has 14 amino acids. As DNA, the CDR3 is TGTGCCAGCAGCGTAACAGGGGCCGGGACACCCCTCCACTTT. Its translation: CASSVTGAGTPLHF.

The gene calls are TRBV6-5 and TRBJ1-3; D gene ambiguous. V shed 6 bases and J shed 0 bases, with 6 bases lying between them. The CDR3 contains 13 residues. CDR1 and CDR2 from the germline V gene are MNHEY and SVGAGI. The CDR3 bases are TGTGCCAGCAGAACGGGCTCTGGAAACACCATATATTTT. Translation gives CASRTGSGNTIYF.

In its sample, this clone was seen a few times. V is TRBV5-6 and J is TRBJ2-1; 13 bases line up with TRBD2. With 1 base clipped from V and 9 bases from J, the junction kept 4 bases outside the gene matches. The CDR3 sequence is 15 residues long. From germline, CDR1 is SGHDT and CDR2 YYEEEE. CDR3 protein: CASSLRTSGGVEQFF. CDR3 DNA sequence: TGTGCCAGCAGCTTGCGGACTAGCGGGGGTGTTGAGCAGTTCTTC.

This sequence joins TRBV18 and TRBJ2-5, with TRBD2 identical over 8 bases. V lost 1 base and J lost 4; bases outside the gene matches: 20. Per germline, CDR1 KGHSH and CDR2 LQKENI. CDR3 length equals 20 residues. The CDR3 loop reads CASSPLPPPTAGGFGETQYF. CDR3 DNA sequence: TGTGCCAGCTCACCACTTCCCCCCCCAACTGCGGGGGGATTCGGAGAGACCCAGTACTTC. Full variable domain (remainder filled in from reference TRBV18 and TRBJ2-5): NAGVMQNPRHLVRRRGQEARLRCSPMKGHSHVYWYRQLPEEGLKFMVYLQKENIIDESGMPKERFSAEFPKEGPSILRIQQVVRGDSAAYFCASSPLPPPTAGGFGETQYFGPGTRLLVL.

The chain uses TRBV4-3 and TRBJ1-6; D may be TRBD1 (6 bases). The V gene lost 4 bases and the J gene lost 6 bases, with 16 bases spanning the gap. CDR1 is LGHNA and CDR2 is YSLEER in the germline V gene. This CDR3 contains 16 residues. Here the CDR3 reads CASSPFLGAPNSPLHF. CDR3 bases: TGCGCCAGCAGCCCGTTTTTGGGGGCCCCTAATTCACCCCTCCACTTT.